This T cell receptor (beta chain) was captured by sequencing in a study of blood T cell repertoires in COVID-19. At the level of the study: Nucleic acid was either cDNA or gDNA, and it came from T cells, B-cell-depleted T cells, or PBMCs.

The CDR3 runs 14 residues. Germline V CDR1 and CDR2: SGHTA, FQGNSA. V trimming: 5 bases; J trimming: 3 bases; junction bases outside the gene matches: 2. Participant ages covered about 18 to 100 years across about two dozen US areas. Cohort allocation depended upon clinical history that participants reported. The recovered donors of Cohort 3 showed two negative PCRs, clearance, or symptom resolution. Generated by immunoSEQ multiplex PCR, the TCRdb table keeps only in-frame clones and is missing some. The sample holds 220,000 or so clones, about four fifths seen once. The receptor comes from a woman aged 55-69 years who had recovered from COVID-19. The sequenced sample consisted of PBMCs or T cells enriched from blood (not recorded which). The V gene is TRBV7-2, the J gene TRBJ2-1; 9 bases match TRBD1. CDR3 sequence (DNA): TGTGCCAGCAGCCGGGACAGGGACTACAATGAGCAGTTCTTC. Translating gives CASSRDRDYNEQFF.